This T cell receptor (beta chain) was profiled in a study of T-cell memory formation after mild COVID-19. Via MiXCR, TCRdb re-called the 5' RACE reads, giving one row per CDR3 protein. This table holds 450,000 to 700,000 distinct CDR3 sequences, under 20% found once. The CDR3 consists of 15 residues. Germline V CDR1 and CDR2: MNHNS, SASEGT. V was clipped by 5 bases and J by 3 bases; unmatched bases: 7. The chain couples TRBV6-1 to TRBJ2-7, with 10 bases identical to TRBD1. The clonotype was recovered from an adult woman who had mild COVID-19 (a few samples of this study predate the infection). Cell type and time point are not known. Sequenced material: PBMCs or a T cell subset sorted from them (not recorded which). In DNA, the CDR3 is TGTGCCAGCAGTTACGTGACAGGGGGCGTCTACGAGCAGTACTTC. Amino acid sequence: CASSYVTGGVYEQYF.